Listed here are 26 T cell receptor beta chains from one sample, sequenced in a study of T-cell reconstitution after alpha-beta-depleted transplantation in children. Unique molecular identifiers were used in preparing the TCRbeta library. Each CDR3 protein gets one entry after TCRdb re-called the PCR reads with MiXCR. Found here are 230,000 or so distinct CDR3 sequences, approximately 9.7% of them singletons; the top ten hold approximately 5%. The sample here was PBMCs from the stem cell graft donor, taken from the stem cell graft. The receptors shown here come from a human donor who donated a stem cell graft to a child with SCID.

This clonotype was counted many times. The chain couples TRBV11-2 to TRBJ2-7; D is ambiguous. This CDR3 is 17 amino acids long. V lost 0 bases to trimming and J lost 0 bases, with 15 bases between them. Germline values: CDR1 SGHAT, CDR2 FQNNGV. The CDR3 nucleotides are TGTGCCAGCAGCTTAGAAATCGCGCGAACTTACTCCTACGAGCAGTACTTC. It is translated as CASSLEIARTYSYEQYF.

Written as DNA, the CDR3 is TGTGCCAGCTCACGGACACAGGGTTCGGAAGAGACCCAGTACTTC. Its translation is CASSRTQGSEETQYF. The chain joins TRBV18 to TRBJ2-5; TRBD1 is a possible D gene (6 bases). The ends were cut back, 4 bases at V and 3 bases at J, with 15 bases in the middle. CDR1 is KGHSH and CDR2 is LQKENI in the germline V gene. There are 15 residues in the CDR3.

The table lists this clonotype with many counts. V is TRBV10-3 and J is TRBJ2-7; 10 positions agree with TRBD1. The CDR3 has 14 residues. Per the germline V gene, CDR1 is ENHRY and CDR2 is SYGVKD. With 8 bases clipped from V and 5 bases from J, the junction kept 9 bases outside the gene matches. Here the CDR3 reads CAIRATGGWDEQYF. CDR3 DNA: TGTGCCATCCGCGCGACAGGGGGCTGGGACGAGCAGTACTTC.

The V and J genes are TRBV7-2 and TRBJ1-1; TRBD1 agrees at 7 bases. The germline CDR1 and CDR2 sequences are SGHTA and FQGNSA. This CDR3 has 13 amino acids. The junction had 8 bases not matched to a gene; V was cut back by 5 bases and J by 8 bases. The CDR3 bases are TGTGCCAGCAGCCCCGAGACAGGGCAAGAAGCTTTCTTT. Its protein product is CASSPETGQEAFF.

This clonotype was detected ten times or more. V and J are TRBV9 and TRBJ2-7; TRBD1 matches at 9 bases. The J segment lost 4 bases and the V segment lost 4 bases, leaving 9 bases of the junction unmatched. The length of the CDR3 is 15 residues. Germline CDR1 and CDR2: SGDLS and YYNGEE. CDR3 in amino acids: CASSITGGASYEQYF. DNA for the CDR3: TGTGCCAGCAGCATAACAGGGGGCGCATCATACGAGCAGTACTTC.

In its sample, this clonotype was seen once. V gene TRBV19 combines with J gene TRBJ1-2; tentative D call: TRBD1 (5 bases). Germline V gives CDR1 LNHDA, CDR2 SQIVND (reference sequence). Trimming stripped 7 bases from V and 8 bases from J, with 17 bases between. The CDR3 is made up of 13 amino acids. The CDR3 coding sequence is TGTGCCAGTACCCCCACGGTCAGGGAAGGCTACACCTTC. It specifies CASTPTVREGYTF. Combining the CDR3 with reference TRBV19 and TRBJ1-2 gives the whole variable domain DGGITQSPKYLFRKEGQNVTLSCEQNLNHDAMYWYRQDPGQGLRLIYYSQIVNDFQKGDIAEGYSVSREKKESFPLTVTSAQKNPTAFYLCASTPTVREGYTFGSGTRLTVV.

This clonotype occurred many times. J is TRBJ2-7 and V is TRBV11-2; D may be TRBD2 (5 bases). Germline-derived CDR1 and CDR2 are SGHAT and FQNNGV. The V end lost 4 bases, the J end lost 3 bases, and 7 bases lay between the germline ends. The CDR3 totals 12 residues. As DNA, the CDR3 is TGTGCCAGCAGCTATCGGGGCTACGAGCAGTACTTC. This encodes CASSYRGYEQYF.

This clonotype has ten or more counts. The chain joins TRBV5-1 to TRBJ2-1; weak D call: TRBD2 (6 bases). Germline lookup yields CDR1 SGHRS and CDR2 YFSETQ. V was clipped by 2 bases and J by 1 base, with 19 bases between them. The CDR3 loop spans 18 amino acids. CDR3 in DNA: TGCGCCAGCAGCTTCTCCCGGAGGGGCGCGGGGTCCTACAATGAGCAGTTCTTC. Encoded protein: CASSFSRRGAGSYNEQFF. The entire variable domain, with the rest obtained from reference TRBV5-1 and TRBJ2-1, is as follows: KAGVTQTPRYLIKTRGQQVTLSCSPISGHRSVSWYQQTPGQGLQFLFEYFSETQRNKGNFPGRFSGRQFSNSRSEMNVSTLELGDSALYLCASSFSRRGAGSYNEQFFGPGTRLTVL.

This clonotype was detected a few times. This rearrangement joins TRBV7-2 to TRBJ2-7; TRBD2 matches at 14 bases. CDR1 and CDR2 from the germline V gene are SGHTA and FQGNSA. With 11 bases clipped from V and 3 bases from J, the junction kept 12 bases outside the gene matches. This CDR3 region has 16 residues. CDR3: CASSGLAGASRYEQYF. For the CDR3, the DNA is TGTGCCTCATCGGGACTAGCGGGGGCCAGCCGCTACGAGCAGTACTTC.

This clonotype has a count of ten or more. Written as DNA, the CDR3 is TGTGCCAGCAGCCCGAGGGACAGCCGAAAGCAGTTCTTC. The encoded protein is CASSPRDSRKQFF. V is TRBV5-8 and J is TRBJ2-1, with 7 positions matching TRBD1. Trimming removed 4 bases from V and 11 bases from J; junction bases left unmatched: 9. Germline CDR1 is SGHTS and CDR2 is YDEGEE. This CDR3 is 13 amino acids long.

The chain links TRBV5-1 to TRBJ1-6; tentative D call: TRBD1 (6 bases). The CDR3 is 14 amino acids. Per germline, CDR1 SGHRS and CDR2 YFSETQ. V was clipped by 1 base and J by 7 bases, with 9 bases between them. The CDR3 spells CASSLSGANSPLHF. The CDR3 bases are TGCGCCAGCAGCTTGTCAGGGGCCAATTCACCCCTCCACTTT.

This clonotype appeared many times. The rearrangement uses TRBV20-1 and TRBJ2-7; D is undetermined. Trimming took 1 base from V and 1 from J, leaving 5 bases between them. This CDR3 is 12 amino acids long. Germline V CDR1 and CDR2: DFQATT, SNEGSKA (reference sequence). The CDR3 DNA is TGCAGTGCTAGAGGGGGTTCCTACGAGCAGTACTTC. The encoded protein is CSARGGSYEQYF.

This clonotype came up many times. The rearrangement links TRBV6-5 to TRBJ1-4; D gene ambiguous. Germline CDR1 MNHEY, CDR2 SVGAGI. The V gene lost 7 bases and the J gene lost 3 bases, with 15 bases spanning the gap. The CDR3 is 15 residues long. The CDR3 loop reads CASTYGAGPNEKLFF. The CDR3 coding sequence is TGTGCCAGCACCTACGGCGCAGGACCTAATGAAAAACTGTTTTTT.

This clonotype was counted at least ten times. This chain links TRBV5-5 with TRBJ2-2, with D tentatively TRBD1 (5 bases). The germline CDR1 and CDR2 sequences are SGHKS and YYEKEE (reference sequence). V shed 7 bases and J shed 4 bases, with 17 bases lying between them. The CDR3 length is 15 residues. This CDR3 reads CASDRTFWSTGELFF. Here the CDR3 DNA reads TGTGCCAGCGACCGGACATTTTGGAGCACCGGGGAGCTGTTTTTT. Looking up the rest from reference TRBV5-5 and TRBJ2-2 gives the full variable domain: DAGVTQSPTHLIKTRGQQVTLRCSPISGHKSVSWYQQVLGQGPQFIFQYYEKEERGRGNFPDRFSARQFPNYSSELNVNALLLGDSALYLCASDRTFWSTGELFFGEGSRLTVL.

With regard to this clonotype: Being one base from a much bigger clone, this may be a read error. CDR3 DNA sequence: TGCTGTGCTCCAGGGGGCGACAGGGTCAACTATGGCTACACCTTC. Protein sequence: CCAPGGDRVNYGYTF. The chain links TRBV20-1 to TRBJ1-2; TRBD1 agrees at 8 bases. Germline CDR1 reads DFQATT; CDR2 reads SNEGSKA (reference sequence). The CDR3 covers 15 residues.

This clonotype has at least ten counts. The chain employs TRBV29-1 and TRBJ2-3; 7 positions agree with TRBD2. The length of the CDR3 is 16 residues. Germline V gene data show CDR1 as SQVTM and CDR2 as ANQGSEA. After removal of 3 bases from V and 6 bases from J, the junction contained 15 bases not matched to a gene. In nucleotides, the CDR3 is TGCAGCGTTGATGGGGGGGTATGGACTCCCTCCGATACGCAGTATTTT. Translated, it gives CSVDGGVWTPSDTQYF.

This clonotype showed up many times. This chain uses TRBV20-1 with TRBJ2-1, with 7 bases that match TRBD1. This CDR3 is 14 amino acids long. Germline V gene lookup returns CDR1 DFQATT and CDR2 SNEGSKA (reference sequence). V lost 1 base and J lost 3; bases outside the gene matches: 3. The CDR3 spells CSARGQGGYNEQFF. The DNA of the CDR3 is TGCAGTGCTAGAGGACAGGGTGGCTACAATGAGCAGTTCTTC.

This clonotype was seen at least ten times. This chain connects TRBV28 to TRBJ1-5; a weak D match, TRBD1 (5 bases). CDR1 and CDR2 from the germline V gene are MDHEN and SYDVKM. The CDR3 consists of 16 residues. The ends were cut back, 1 base at V and 3 bases at J, with 13 bases in the middle. CDR3 region: CASSLLPGPTNQPQHF. For the CDR3, the DNA is TGTGCCAGCAGTTTATTGCCGGGACCCACCAATCAGCCCCAGCATTTT. Full variable domain (missing parts from reference TRBV28 and TRBJ1-5): DVKVTQSSRYLVKRTGEKVFLECVQDMDHENMFWYRQDPGLGLRLIYFSYDVKMKEKGDIPEGYSVSREKKERFSLILESASTNQTSMYLCASSLLPGPTNQPQHFGDGTRLSIL.

This clonotype was seen at least ten times. The V call is TRBV11-3, the J call TRBJ2-1, with D perhaps TRBD1 (5 bases). CDR1 and CDR2 (germline): SGHNT, YENEEA. The CDR3 is 14 amino acids. Trimming took off 0 bases at V and 7 bases at J, with 10 bases between the two ends. CDR3 loop: CASSLDWGSNEQFF. The DNA for the CDR3 is TGTGCCAGCAGCTTAGATTGGGGCAGTAATGAGCAGTTCTTC. Together with reference TRBV11-3 and TRBJ2-1, the CDR3 gives the full variable domain: EAGVVQSPRYKIIEKKQPVAFWCNPISGHNTLYWYLQNLGQGPELLIRYENEEAVDDSQLPKDRFSAERLKGVDSTLKIQPAELGDSAVYLCASSLDWGSNEQFFGPGTRLTVL.

This clonotype showed up many times. The chain recombines TRBV24-1 with TRBJ2-3, with 9 bases that match TRBD2. The CDR3 runs 15 residues. V trimming: 2 bases; J trimming: 8 bases; junction bases outside the gene matches: 7. Germline loops: CDR1 KGHDR, CDR2 SFDVKD. The CDR3 DNA sequence: TGTGCCACCAGTGATTCGGGAGCAGCGGGAGGTACGCAGTATTTT. This sequence encodes CATSDSGAAGGTQYF.

In its sample, this clonotype was seen many times. The chain joins TRBV20-1 to TRBJ1-5, with a tentative D call TRBD1 (6 bases). V was trimmed by 6 bases and J by 5 bases, leaving 17 bases between them. In germline, CDR1 is DFQATT, CDR2 SNEGSKA (reference sequence). CDR3 size: 14 residues. This CDR3 reads CSAREGVDYQPQHF. The CDR3 DNA is TGCAGTGCCAGGGAGGGGGTAGATTATCAGCCCCAGCATTTT.

This clonotype was counted a few times. This chain connects TRBV28 to TRBJ1-1; D may be TRBD1 (5 bases). The germline V and J ends were trimmed by 9 bases and 0 bases, with 14 bases remaining between them. Germline assignment: CDR1 MDHEN and CDR2 SYDVKM. The CDR3 loop spans 14 amino acids. As DNA, the CDR3 is TGTGCCAGTATCTCAGGGCGGATGAACACTGAAGCTTTCTTT. Protein: CASISGRMNTEAFF.

This clonotype was counted many times. The genes are TRBV5-1 and TRBJ2-2; 10 bases are shared with TRBD2. Losses at the gene ends were 4 bases for V and 2 bases for J; bases not matched to a gene: 11. Germline V gene data show CDR1 as SGHRS and CDR2 as YFSETQ. This CDR3 spans 18 amino acids. CDR3 region: CASSTRGGLATNTGELFF. The CDR3 DNA sequence: TGCGCCAGCAGCACCCGGGGGGGACTAGCGACAAACACCGGGGAGCTGTTTTTT.

This clonotype was counted ten times or more. The chain has TRBV12-3 or TRBV12-4 and TRBJ1-1; D is unresolved. The CDR3 extends over 11 amino acids. The CDR3 spells CVAEQYTEAFF. CDR3 bases: TGTGTCGCGGAGCAGTACACTGAAGCTTTCTTT.

This clonotype has a handful of counts. This sequence joins TRBV19 and TRBJ2-1, with TRBD1 as a possible D gene (6 bases). Trimming left V 3 bases short and J 0 bases short, with 9 bases between. The CDR3 extends over 15 amino acids. CDR1 and CDR2 (germline): LNHDA, SQIVND (reference sequence). CDR3 bases: TGTGCCAGTAGTATCGGACAGAGCTCCTACAATGAGCAGTTCTTC. Its translation is CASSIGQSSYNEQFF.

This clonotype was seen at least ten times. CDR3 protein: CASSPRQLGTEAFF. For the CDR3, the DNA is TGTGCCAGCTCACCGAGACAGTTGGGAACTGAAGCTTTCTTT. The chain links TRBV18 to TRBJ1-1; D possibly corresponds to TRBD1 (5 bases). Germline values: CDR1 KGHSH, CDR2 LQKENI. Between the trimmed V and J ends, which lost 3 bases and 5 bases, there was a span of 13 bases. The CDR3 has 14 residues. The whole variable domain, remainder taken from reference TRBV18 and TRBJ1-1, is NAGVMQNPRHLVRRRGQEARLRCSPMKGHSHVYWYRQLPEEGLKFMVYLQKENIIDESGMPKERFSAEFPKEGPSILRIQQVVRGDSAAYFCASSPRQLGTEAFFGQGTRLTVV.